Shown below are 2 T cell receptor beta chains from a single sample sequenced in a study of early T cells in non-severe SARS-CoV-2 infection. TCRdb used MiXCR to reprocess the 5' RACE reads, holding one entry per CDR3 protein. The sample lists approximately 70,000 distinct CDR3 sequences, around a tenth occurring once. This sample comprised whole blood, obtained at baseline. Receptors originate from an adult who was a healthcare worker with PCR-confirmed SARS-CoV-2 infection or an uninfected control (not recorded which).

This clonotype was seen ten or more times. V is TRBV7-8 and J is TRBJ2-3; 7 bases align to TRBD2. CDR1 and CDR2 (germline): SGHVS, FQNEAQ. The V segment lost 3 bases and the J segment 4 bases; nucleotides outside the gene matches: 7. The CDR3 has 15 amino acids. The CDR3 here is CASSFRLADADTQYF. CDR3 sequence (DNA): TGTGCCAGCAGCTTTAGGCTAGCGGACGCAGATACGCAGTATTTT.

This clonotype was seen many times. The chain couples TRBV30 to TRBJ1-1, with D unresolved. The CDR3 is 13 residues long. CDR1 and CDR2 from the germline V gene are GTSNPN and SVGIG (reference sequence). Between the trimmed V and J ends, which lost 0 bases and 3 bases, there was a span of 8 bases. The CDR3 nucleotides are TGTGCCTGGAGTGTAAAGGTGGACACTGAAGCTTTCTTT. Its protein is CAWSVKVDTEAFF.